The entry that follows covers one TCR beta chain sequence. This clone's antigen is unknown. Base qualities are not at hand, and no much larger clone is one base apart. Compared with germline, V lacks 2 bases and J lacks 7 bases; bases without a gene match: 9. Spanning cysteine to phenylalanine, the CDR3 consists of 17 amino acids. The sequence is cut down to CDR3 DNA, 51 bases in frame from base 1. Per the germline V gene, SGHTA is the CDR1 and FQGNSA is the CDR2. This record comes from a study of control samples from healthy donors and cancer patients (dated by TCRdb to the early 2020s). Libraries were prepared through the immunoSEQ multiplex PCR assay. Held by TCRdb, this immuneACCESS table contains in-frame sequences only and omits some clones. Under half of the omission traces to an unresolved V gene where checked; the cause of the rest is unknown. The sample has 60,000 to 70,000 clones on record, approximately 88% of them singletons. The biggest ten clones account for around 2.8% of the sample.

The source material was PBMCs. The receptor was derived from a woman aged 45-65 years with lung cancer. The V and J segments used are TRBV7-2 and TRBJ2-2, with 11 bases in between that match TRBD2. The DNA sequence follows: TGTGCCAGCAGCTTAAGCCTGGGACTAGCGGTAGTCGGGGAGCTGTTTTTT. Its protein product is CASSLSLGLAVVGELFF. Here the CDR3 is joined to the reference TRBV7-2 and TRBJ2-2 genes, and the full variable domain is: GAGVSQSPSNKVTEKGKDVELRCDPISGHTALYWYRQSLGQGLEFLIYFQGNSAPDKSGLPSDRFSAERTGGSVSTLTIQRTQQEDSAVYLCASSLSLGLAVVGELFFGEGSRLTVL.